What follows are 18 T cell receptor beta chains derived from one specimen sequenced in a study of control samples from healthy donors and cancer patients. Produced via immunoSEQ multiplex PCR; TCRdb's table is partial and in-frame only. The sample records roughly 150,000 clones, 80% to 95% being singletons. The sequenced material came from blood. The source of these receptors is a young man in good health.

This CDR3 reads CASSLMAGPEEEQYF. The CDR3 DNA sequence: TGTGCCAGCAGCTTGATGGCGGGACCTGAAGAAGAGCAGTACTTC. The chain has TRBV5-4 and TRBJ2-7; D might be TRBD2 (6 bases). The CDR3 runs to 15 residues. The germline CDR1 and CDR2 sequences are SGHNT and YYREEE (reference sequence). Trimming cost V 1 base and J 7 bases, with 18 bases left between them.

The DNA for the CDR3 is TGTGCCAGCAGTTTCCAAGGGGGCTGGAATTCACCCCTCCACTTT. Encoded protein: CASSFQGGWNSPLHF. The chain employs TRBV28 and TRBJ1-6; 7 bases are shared with TRBD1. This CDR3 is 15 amino acids long. With V trimmed by 3 bases and J by 7 bases, 6 bases remained unmatched. Germline V gives CDR1 MDHEN, CDR2 SYDVKM. Using reference TRBV28 and TRBJ1-6 for the parts outside the CDR3, the full variable domain is DVKVTQSSRYLVKRTGEKVFLECVQDMDHENMFWYRQDPGLGLRLIYFSYDVKMKEKGDIPEGYSVSREKKERFSLILESASTNQTSMYLCASSFQGGWNSPLHFGNGTRLTVT.

The chain is built from TRBV7-9 and TRBJ2-3; a possible D gene is TRBD1 (6 bases). CDR1 SEHNR and CDR2 FQNEAQ come from the germline V gene (reference sequence). Trimming stripped 5 bases from V and 2 bases from J, with 11 bases between. CDR3 size: 14 residues. The CDR3 coding sequence is TGTGCCAGCAGCCCCGGGACAACCACAGATACGCAGTATTTT. Translated: CASSPGTTTDTQYF.

The gene calls are TRBV11-3 and TRBJ1-1; D is ambiguous. V was shortened by 2 bases and J by 6 bases, with 10 bases between the two germline ends. The CDR3 extends over 13 amino acids. Germline V CDR1 and CDR2: SGHNT, YENEEA. The CDR3 DNA follows: TGTGCCAGCAGCTTATCGGTCAGAGCTGAAGCTTTCTTT. Translation gives CASSLSVRAEAFF.

This chain connects TRBV9 to TRBJ1-2, with TRBD1 matching over 8 bases. J lost 7 bases, V lost 3 bases, and 5 bases had no gene match. Germline lookup yields CDR1 SGDLS and CDR2 YYNGEE. The CDR3 contains 13 residues. The CDR3 loop is CASSARTGFGYTF. The CDR3 bases are TGTGCCAGCAGCGCCCGGACAGGGTTTGGCTACACCTTC.

The V call is TRBV29-1, the J call TRBJ1-1; no definite D call. This CDR3 has 13 residues. Between the trimmed V and J ends, which lost 2 bases and 0 bases, there was a span of 7 bases. Germline lookup yields CDR1 SQVTM and CDR2 ANQGSEA. The CDR3 sequence: CSVERNMNTEAFF. CDR3 DNA: TGCAGCGTTGAACGGAACATGAACACTGAAGCTTTCTTT.

This chain uses TRBV7-9 with TRBJ2-7; D might be TRBD1 (6 bases). V gave up 5 bases and J gave up 0 bases, with 23 bases separating them. Per the germline V gene, CDR1 is SEHNR and CDR2 is FQNEAQ (reference sequence). The CDR3 covers 18 residues. The CDR3 DNA sequence: TGTGCCAGCAGCACACAAGACGAGGGGGTGGCCATCTCCTACGAGCAGTACTTC. It specifies CASSTQDEGVAISYEQYF.

The chain's CDR3 is CASSSYFRSQETQYF. CDR3 nucleotides: TGTGCCAGCAGCTCATACTTCAGAAGCCAAGAGACCCAGTACTTC. The gene calls are TRBV13 and TRBJ2-5; D is ambiguous. The V and J ends lost 4 bases and 1 base respectively, with 13 bases between them. This CDR3 is 15 amino acids long. CDR1 and CDR2 (germline): PRHDT, FYEKMQ (reference sequence).

The chain employs TRBV5-4 and TRBJ1-6; D uncertain. The germline V gene encodes CDR1 SGHNT and CDR2 YYREEE (reference sequence). Trimming cost V 4 bases and J 3 bases, with 8 bases left between them. The CDR3 length is 14 residues. The CDR3 DNA is TGTGCCAGCAGCCTTCCCTACTATAATTCACCCCTCCACTTT. It specifies CASSLPYYNSPLHF.

The chain joins TRBV24-1 to TRBJ2-4; D possibly matches TRBD1 or TRBD2 (5 bases each). Trimming pared 7 bases from V and 6 bases from J, leaving 21 bases between. CDR1 KGHDR and CDR2 SFDVKD come from the germline V gene. The CDR3 contains 16 residues. CDR3 nucleotide sequence: TGTGCCACCAGGAGGGGTAACTGTCTAGCTCCAAACATTCAGTACTTC. This gives the protein CATRRGNCLAPNIQYF.

As regards this clone: The sample has other DNA sequences that encode this CDR3 too. The chain uses TRBV28 and TRBJ1-5; D gene ambiguous. The CDR3 spans 12 residues. Per the germline V gene, CDR1 is MDHEN and CDR2 is SYDVKM. With 6 bases removed from V and 2 bases from J, the gap between germline ends came to 5 bases. CDR3 coding DNA: TGTGCCAGCAGAGACGGCAATCAGCCCCAGCATTTT. Amino acids: CASRDGNQPQHF.

V usage is TRBV6-6 and J usage is TRBJ2-3, with TRBD2 identical over 7 bases. V shed 6 bases and J 4 bases; nucleotides not matched to a gene: 10. The CDR3 covers 15 residues. The germline V gene encodes CDR1 MNHNY and CDR2 SVGAGI (reference sequence). The CDR3 coding sequence is TGTGCCAGCAGCTTACAAGGGGAGGGTGCAGATACGCAGTATTTT. This encodes CASSLQGEGADTQYF.

This clone has only one observation. This rearrangement joins TRBV5-5 to TRBJ2-1; tentatively, D is TRBD2 (6 bases). Germline-derived CDR1 and CDR2 are SGHKS and YYEKEE (reference sequence). V dropped 4 bases and J dropped 9 bases, with 17 bases sitting between them. The CDR3 sequence is 14 residues long. CDR3 sequence (DNA): TGTGCCAGCAGCCCAAGCTCCAACGGGGGTGAGCAGTTCTTC. As protein: CASSPSSNGGEQFF. Complete variable domain (other parts from reference TRBV5-5 and TRBJ2-1): DAGVTQSPTHLIKTRGQQVTLRCSPISGHKSVSWYQQVLGQGPQFIFQYYEKEERGRGNFPDRFSARQFPNYSSELNVNALLLGDSALYLCASSPSSNGGEQFFGPGTRLTVL.

The chain combines TRBV7-9 with TRBJ2-7; D gene unclear. Between the trimmed V and J ends, which lost 2 bases and 2 bases, there was a span of 10 bases. This CDR3 has 14 residues. Germline loops: CDR1 SEHNR, CDR2 FQNEAQ (reference sequence). The CDR3 spells CASSLSRQAYEQYF. CDR3 DNA: TGTGCCAGCAGCTTATCGCGGCAGGCCTACGAGCAGTACTTC.

This chain joins TRBV5-4 and TRBJ2-1; 13 nucleotides match TRBD2. Trimming took 0 bases from V and 1 from J; bases not matched to a gene: 4. The CDR3 has 18 amino acids. Germline CDR1 is SGHNT and CDR2 is YYREEE (reference sequence). CDR3 residues: CASSLGTSGSRSYNEQFF. The CDR3 DNA follows: TGTGCCAGCAGCTTGGGGACTAGCGGGAGTAGGTCCTACAATGAGCAGTTCTTC. The entire variable domain, with the rest obtained from reference TRBV5-4 and TRBJ2-1, is as follows: ETGVTQSPTHLIKTRGQQVTLRCSSQSGHNTVSWYQQALGQGPQFIFQYYREEENGRGNFPPRFSGLQFPNYSSELNVNALELDDSALYLCASSLGTSGSRSYNEQFFGPGTRLTVL.

This chain uses TRBV29-1 with TRBJ2-6; maybe TRBD2 (5 bases). Germline lookup yields CDR1 SQVTM and CDR2 ANQGSEA. V was trimmed by 6 bases and J by 0 bases, leaving 18 bases between them. This CDR3 comprises 17 residues. CDR3 sequence: CSVSKGAAASGANVLTF. DNA of the CDR3: TGCAGCGTCTCAAAGGGAGCCGCCGCCTCTGGGGCCAACGTCCTGACTTTC.

The rearrangement uses TRBV4-2 and TRBJ1-6; a weak D match, TRBD1 (5 bases). Germline-derived CDR1 and CDR2 are LGHNA and YNFKEQ. Trimming removed 2 bases from V and 8 bases from J, with 16 bases in between. The CDR3 covers 16 residues. CDR3 residues: CASSQPNRQGHSPLHF. The CDR3 nucleotides read TGTGCCAGCAGCCAACCAAACAGGCAGGGTCATTCACCCCTCCACTTT.

This clone was recorded only once. The DNA of the CDR3 is TGCGCCAGCAGCTTGTACGGGGACTCCTACAATGAGCAGTTCTTC. Protein product: CASSLYGDSYNEQFF. The V and J genes are TRBV5-1 and TRBJ2-1; D perhaps matches TRBD2 (5 bases). Germline CDR1 SGHRS, CDR2 YFSETQ. Trimming took off 1 base at V and 0 bases at J, with 8 bases between the two ends. The CDR3 length is 15 residues.